Described below is a single T cell receptor (beta chain) sequence and its context. The sample is drawn from a study of T cells in women clearing cervical HPV infection. Study context: Cases were women with histologically confirmed HPV16-related CIN3 or worse, including a couple of invasive cancers. Blood came at first lesion visit for cases, post-clearance for controls. For cases, blood was sampled a median around 140 days after lesion detection, interquartile range about 90 to 230 days.

The table came from immunoSEQ multiplex PCR; TCRdb's copy has only in-frame clones and leaves some out. The specimen's table records tens of thousands of clones. The sequence derives from a woman aged 18-69 years with a cervical HPV16 infection that either progressed to CIN3+ or cleared (not recorded which). Sequencing was performed on blood buffy coat.

The CDR3 here is CASSSVGQVSYEQYF. The sequenced CDR3 bases are TGTGCCAGCAGCTCCGTCGGACAGGTATCCTACGAG. This chain links TRBV6-2 or TRBV6-3 with TRBJ2-7, with 7 bases identical to TRBD1. The read stops 3 residues short of the end of the CDR3; the missing end is completed from the germline J gene. CDR3 length: 15 residues. Germline loops: CDR1 MNHEY, CDR2 SVGEGT. Losses at the gene ends were 6 bases for V and 1 base for J; bases not matched to a gene: 9.